These 11 T cell receptor beta chains share one sample of origin, sequenced in a study of T cell responses to AZD1222 COVID-19 vaccine. Sequencing used immunoSEQ multiplex PCR; TCRdb keeps in-frame clones, though not all of them. The sample has approximately 110,000 clones; about 92% are singletons. This material consisted of peripheral blood, taken on day 0 of AZD1222 vaccination. The receptors shown here come from an adult in good health.

This rearrangement joins TRBV4-1 to TRBJ1-6; D is undetermined. From germline, CDR1 is MGHRA and CDR2 YSYEKL. The CDR3 totals 17 residues. V was shortened by 0 bases and J by 2 bases, with 11 bases between the two germline ends. The DNA of the CDR3 is TGCGCCAGCAGCCAAGACAGTTACACACCCTATAATTCACCCCTCCACTTT. Protein: CASSQDSYTPYNSPLHF.

The J gene is TRBJ2-1, the V gene TRBV19; D gene ambiguous. The CDR3 sequence is 14 residues long. Germline CDR1 is LNHDA and CDR2 is SQIVND (reference sequence). Trimming shortened V by 7 bases and J by 8 bases, and 18 bases separated the two germline ends. CDR3 bases: TGTGCCAGTAAGGTTGGCGGAGCGTACCATGAGCAGTTCTTC. Translated, it gives CASKVGGAYHEQFF.

This clone was detected once. The rearrangement joins TRBV28 to TRBJ1-2; no reliable D call. V shed 6 bases and J shed 2 bases, with 10 bases lying between them. Looked up from germline, CDR1 is MDHEN and CDR2 is SYDVKM. This CDR3 is built from 13 residues. The CDR3 is CASRSGQNYGYTF. The CDR3 region has the DNA TGTGCCAGCAGGTCGGGCCAAAACTATGGCTACACCTTC.

This sequence joins TRBV6-2 or TRBV6-3 and TRBJ2-7; 9 bases are shared with TRBD1. J lost 4 bases, V lost 2 bases, and 6 bases had no gene match. Germline V gene lookup returns CDR1 MNHEY and CDR2 SVGEGT. The CDR3 runs to 15 residues. The CDR3 is CASSYPQGARYEQYF. The CDR3 DNA is TGTGCCAGCAGTTACCCACAGGGGGCGAGATACGAGCAGTACTTC.

The V call is TRBV4-3, the J call TRBJ1-2; D may be TRBD1 (5 bases). CDR1 LGHNA and CDR2 YSLEER come from the germline V gene. The V end lost 0 bases, the J end lost 7 bases, and 18 bases lay between the germline ends. This CDR3 has 16 amino acids. The CDR3 DNA reads as TGCGCCAGCAGCCAAGAGAGGTCAGGCAGGGCTGGTGGCTACACCTTC. As protein: CASSQERSGRAGGYTF.

The rearrangement links TRBV6-6 to TRBJ2-1, with 13 bases identical to TRBD2. Germline lookup yields CDR1 MNHNY and CDR2 SVGAGI (reference sequence). With 6 bases clipped from V and 7 bases from J, the junction kept 3 bases outside the gene matches. The CDR3 has 14 residues. In DNA, the CDR3 is TGTGCCAGCAGGGGACTAGCGGGAAGTAATGAGCAGTTCTTC. It translates to CASRGLAGSNEQFF.

This chain uses TRBV9 with TRBJ1-6, with 9 bases identical to TRBD1. The CDR3 runs 15 residues. Germline V gene data show CDR1 as SGDLS and CDR2 as YYNGEE. J gave up 7 bases and V 2 bases, and 4 bases lay outside the gene matches. The CDR3 here is CASSVSGQGNSPLHF. CDR3 DNA sequence: TGTGCCAGCAGCGTTTCGGGACAGGGAAATTCACCCCTCCACTTT.

This chain uses TRBV6-2 or TRBV6-3 with TRBJ1-1; D unresolved. V lost 6 bases to trimming and J lost 1 base, with 24 bases between them. The CDR3 contains 18 residues. CDR1 and CDR2 from the germline V gene are MNHEY and SVGEGT. Here the CDR3 reads CASSPSGFNSLGNTEAFF. CDR3 bases: TGTGCCAGCAGCCCATCGGGTTTCAATTCTCTCGGGAACACTGAAGCTTTCTTT.

The chain is built from TRBV4-1 and TRBJ1-3; D gene unclear. CDR1 is MGHRA and CDR2 is YSYEKL in the germline V gene. V dropped 0 bases and J dropped 3 bases, with 6 bases sitting between them. This CDR3 is 14 amino acids long. This chain's CDR3 is CASSQENVGNTIYF. Written as DNA, the CDR3 is TGCGCCAGCAGCCAAGAGAACGTTGGAAACACCATATATTTT.

J is TRBJ1-1 and V is TRBV12-3 or TRBV12-4, with TRBD1 identical over 7 bases. The CDR3 totals 13 residues. J was trimmed by 5 bases and V by 3 bases; bases with no gene match: 3. The CDR3 nucleotides are TGTGCCAGCAGTTTGACAGGGCGGACTGAAGCTTTCTTT. Its protein is CASSLTGRTEAFF.

The gene calls are TRBV9 and TRBJ2-7; 7 nucleotides agree with TRBD2. Germline CDR1 SGDLS, CDR2 YYNGEE. The CDR3 sequence is 12 residues long. Trimming at V came to 0 bases and at J to 9 bases, leaving 3 bases not matched to a gene. The DNA of the CDR3 is TGTGCCAGCAGCGTAGCGGGGGGATGGCAGTACTTC. Its protein is CASSVAGGWQYF.